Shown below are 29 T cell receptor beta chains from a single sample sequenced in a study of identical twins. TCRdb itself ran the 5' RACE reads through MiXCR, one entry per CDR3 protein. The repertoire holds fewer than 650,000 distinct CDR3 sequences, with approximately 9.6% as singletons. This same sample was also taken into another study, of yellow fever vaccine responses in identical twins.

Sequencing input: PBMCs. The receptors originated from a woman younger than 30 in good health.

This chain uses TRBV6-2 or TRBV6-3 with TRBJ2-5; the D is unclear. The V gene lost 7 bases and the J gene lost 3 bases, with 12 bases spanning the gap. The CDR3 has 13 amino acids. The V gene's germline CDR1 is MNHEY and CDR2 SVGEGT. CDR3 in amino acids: CASTFKAEETQYF. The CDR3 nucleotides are TGTGCCAGCACTTTCAAGGCGGAAGAGACCCAGTACTTC.

Here the CDR3 reads CASSLAFAGGHYEQYF. The CDR3 DNA reads as TGTGCCAGCAGCTTAGCTTTCGCGGGGGGGCATTACGAGCAGTACTTC. V and J are TRBV7-2 and TRBJ2-7; 9 bases are shared with TRBD2. Germline-derived CDR1 and CDR2 are SGHTA and FQGNSA. Losses at the gene ends were 0 bases for V and 4 bases for J; bases not matched to a gene: 7. The CDR3 consists of 16 residues.

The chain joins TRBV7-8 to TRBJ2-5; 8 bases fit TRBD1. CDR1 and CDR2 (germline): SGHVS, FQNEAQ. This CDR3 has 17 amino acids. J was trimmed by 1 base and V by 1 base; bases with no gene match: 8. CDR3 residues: CASSLVSGDRGQETQYF. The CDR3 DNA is TGTGCCAGCAGCTTAGTTTCCGGAGACAGGGGCCAAGAGACCCAGTACTTC.

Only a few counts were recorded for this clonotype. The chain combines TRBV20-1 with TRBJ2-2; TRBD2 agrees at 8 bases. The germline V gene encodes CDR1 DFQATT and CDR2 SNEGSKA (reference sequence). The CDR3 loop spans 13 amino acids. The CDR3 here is CRGLAGHTGELFF. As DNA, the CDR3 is TGCAGAGGGCTAGCGGGCCACACCGGGGAGCTGTTTTTT.

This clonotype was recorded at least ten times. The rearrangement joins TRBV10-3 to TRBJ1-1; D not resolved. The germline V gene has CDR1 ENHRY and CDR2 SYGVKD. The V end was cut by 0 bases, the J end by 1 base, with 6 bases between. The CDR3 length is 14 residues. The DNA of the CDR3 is TGTGCCATCAGTGAGTCCCAGACGAACACTGAAGCTTTCTTT. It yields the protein CAISESQTNTEAFF.

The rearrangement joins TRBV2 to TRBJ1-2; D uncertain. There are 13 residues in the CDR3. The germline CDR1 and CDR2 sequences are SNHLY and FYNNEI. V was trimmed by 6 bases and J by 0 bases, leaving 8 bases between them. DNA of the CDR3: TGTGCCAGCAGGGGGTCCTCTAACTATGGCTACACCTTC. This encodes CASRGSSNYGYTF.

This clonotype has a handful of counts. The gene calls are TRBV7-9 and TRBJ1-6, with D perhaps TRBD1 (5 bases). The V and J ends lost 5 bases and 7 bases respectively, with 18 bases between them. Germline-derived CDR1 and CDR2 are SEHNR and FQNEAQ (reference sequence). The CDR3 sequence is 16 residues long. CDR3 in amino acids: CASSGTWGMANSPLHF. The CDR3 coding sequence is TGTGCCAGCAGCGGCACGTGGGGGATGGCGAATTCACCCCTCCACTTT. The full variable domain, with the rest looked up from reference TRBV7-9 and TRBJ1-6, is DTGVSQNPRHKITKRGQNVTFRCDPISEHNRLYWYRQTLGQGPEFLTYFQNEAQLEKSRLLSDRFSAERPKGSFSTLEIQRTEQGDSAMYLCASSGTWGMANSPLHFGNGTRLTVT.

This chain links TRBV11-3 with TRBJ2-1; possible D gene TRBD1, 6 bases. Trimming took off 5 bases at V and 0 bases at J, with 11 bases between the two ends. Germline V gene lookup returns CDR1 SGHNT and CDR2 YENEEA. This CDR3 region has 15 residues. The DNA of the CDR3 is TGTGCCAGCAGCACAGGGCCTAGCTCCTACAATGAGCAGTTCTTC. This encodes CASSTGPSSYNEQFF.

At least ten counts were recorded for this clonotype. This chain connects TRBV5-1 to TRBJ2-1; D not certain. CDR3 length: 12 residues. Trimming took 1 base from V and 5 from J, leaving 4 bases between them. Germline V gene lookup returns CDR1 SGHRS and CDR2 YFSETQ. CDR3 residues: CASSLYNNEQFF. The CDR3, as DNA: TGCGCCAGCAGCTTGTACAACAATGAGCAGTTCTTC.

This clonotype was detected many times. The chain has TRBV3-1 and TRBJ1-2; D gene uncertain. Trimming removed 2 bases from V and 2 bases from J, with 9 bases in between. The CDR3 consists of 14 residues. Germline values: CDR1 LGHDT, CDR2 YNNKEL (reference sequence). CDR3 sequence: CASSQLRRNYGYTF. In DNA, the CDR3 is TGTGCCAGCAGCCAACTAAGGCGGAACTATGGCTACACCTTC.

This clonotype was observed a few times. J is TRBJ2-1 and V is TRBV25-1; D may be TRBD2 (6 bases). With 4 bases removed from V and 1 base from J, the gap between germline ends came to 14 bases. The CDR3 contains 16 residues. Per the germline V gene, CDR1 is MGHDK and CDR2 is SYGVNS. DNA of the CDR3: TGTGCCAGCAGTGGCCAAAGGGACTTTTCCTACAATGAGCAGTTCTTC. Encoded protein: CASSGQRDFSYNEQFF.

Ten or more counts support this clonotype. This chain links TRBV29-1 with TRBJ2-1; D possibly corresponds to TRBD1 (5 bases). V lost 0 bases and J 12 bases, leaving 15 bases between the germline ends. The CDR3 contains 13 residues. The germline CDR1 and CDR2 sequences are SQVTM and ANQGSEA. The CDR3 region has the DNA TGCAGCGTTGAAGACCCAGGGTCTGTCAGGCAGTTCTTC. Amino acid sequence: CSVEDPGSVRQFF.

The CDR3 sequence: CSASDTSGSGGYEQYF. The CDR3 DNA follows: TGCAGTGCTAGTGATACTAGCGGGAGTGGGGGCTACGAGCAGTACTTC. The genes are TRBV20-1 and TRBJ2-7; 11 bases are shared with TRBD2. Germline CDR1 and CDR2: DFQATT and SNEGSKA (reference sequence). The CDR3 is 16 amino acids. J gave up 3 bases and V 3 bases, and 10 bases lay outside the gene matches.

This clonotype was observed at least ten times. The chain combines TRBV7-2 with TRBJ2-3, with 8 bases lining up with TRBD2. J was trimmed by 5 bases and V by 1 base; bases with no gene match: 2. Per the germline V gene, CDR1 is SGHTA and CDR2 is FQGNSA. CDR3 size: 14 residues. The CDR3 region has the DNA TGTGCCAGCAGCTTAGGACTAGCGATAGATACGCAGTATTTT. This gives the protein CASSLGLAIDTQYF.

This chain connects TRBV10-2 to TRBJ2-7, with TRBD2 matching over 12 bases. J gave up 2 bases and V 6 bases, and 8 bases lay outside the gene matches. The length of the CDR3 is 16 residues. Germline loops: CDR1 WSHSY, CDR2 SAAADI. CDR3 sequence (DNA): TGCGCCAGCAGGCCTCCTAGCGGGAGGGCCACCTACGAGCAGTACTTC. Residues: CASRPPSGRATYEQYF.

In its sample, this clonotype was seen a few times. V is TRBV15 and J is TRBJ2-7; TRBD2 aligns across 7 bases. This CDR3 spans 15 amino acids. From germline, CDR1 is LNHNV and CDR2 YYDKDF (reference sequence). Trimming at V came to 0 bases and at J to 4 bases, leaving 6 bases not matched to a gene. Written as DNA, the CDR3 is TGTGCCACCAGCAGAGATTGGGAGGGCACATACGAGCAGTACTTC. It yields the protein CATSRDWEGTYEQYF.

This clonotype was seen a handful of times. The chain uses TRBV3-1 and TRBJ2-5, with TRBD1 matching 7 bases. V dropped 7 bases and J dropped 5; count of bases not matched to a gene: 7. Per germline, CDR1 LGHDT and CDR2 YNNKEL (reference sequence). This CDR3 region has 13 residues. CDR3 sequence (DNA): TGTGCCAGCAACACAGGGGATGGCGAGACCCAGTACTTC. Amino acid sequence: CASNTGDGETQYF.

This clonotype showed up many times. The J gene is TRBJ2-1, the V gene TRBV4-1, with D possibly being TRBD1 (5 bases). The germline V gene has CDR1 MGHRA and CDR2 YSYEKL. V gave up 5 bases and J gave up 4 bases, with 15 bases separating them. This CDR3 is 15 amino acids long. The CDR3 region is CASSKGAPGYNEQFF. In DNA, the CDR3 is TGCGCCAGCAGCAAAGGGGCACCAGGGTACAATGAGCAGTTCTTC.

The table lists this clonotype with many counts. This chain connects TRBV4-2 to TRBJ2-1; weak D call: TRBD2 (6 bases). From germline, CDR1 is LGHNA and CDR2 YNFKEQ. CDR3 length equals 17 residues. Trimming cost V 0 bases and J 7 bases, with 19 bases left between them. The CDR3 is CASSQDTSYGSGNEQFF. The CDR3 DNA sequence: TGTGCCAGCAGCCAAGATACTTCTTACGGGAGTGGGAATGAGCAGTTCTTC.

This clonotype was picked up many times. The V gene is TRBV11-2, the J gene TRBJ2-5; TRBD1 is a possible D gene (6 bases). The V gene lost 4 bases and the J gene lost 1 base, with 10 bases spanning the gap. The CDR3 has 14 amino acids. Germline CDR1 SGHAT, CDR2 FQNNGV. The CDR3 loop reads CASSSTGAQETQYF. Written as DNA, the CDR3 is TGTGCCAGCAGCTCGACAGGAGCCCAAGAGACCCAGTACTTC.

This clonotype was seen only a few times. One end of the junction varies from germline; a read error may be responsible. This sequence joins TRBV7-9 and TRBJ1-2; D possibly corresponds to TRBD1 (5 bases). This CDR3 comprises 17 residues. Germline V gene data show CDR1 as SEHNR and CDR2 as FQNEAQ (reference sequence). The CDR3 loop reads CASSSQNRQPANYGYTF. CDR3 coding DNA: TGTGCCAGCAGCTCCCAAAACCGACAGCCTGCTAACTATGGCTACACTTTC.

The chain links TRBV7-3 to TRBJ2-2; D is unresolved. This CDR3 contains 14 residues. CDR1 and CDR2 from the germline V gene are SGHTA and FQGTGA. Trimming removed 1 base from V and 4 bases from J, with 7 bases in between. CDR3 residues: CASSLIPPTGELFF. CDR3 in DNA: TGTGCCAGCAGCTTAATCCCACCCACCGGGGAGCTGTTTTTT.

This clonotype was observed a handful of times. This CDR3 is CASSFLQGGTDTQYF. CDR3 DNA sequence: TGTGCCAGCAGTTTCTTACAGGGAGGTACAGATACGCAGTATTTT. The rearrangement uses TRBV12-3 or TRBV12-4 and TRBJ2-3; D is perhaps TRBD1 or TRBD2 (6 bases each). There are 15 residues in the CDR3. Trimming stripped 3 bases from V and 3 bases from J, with 13 bases between.

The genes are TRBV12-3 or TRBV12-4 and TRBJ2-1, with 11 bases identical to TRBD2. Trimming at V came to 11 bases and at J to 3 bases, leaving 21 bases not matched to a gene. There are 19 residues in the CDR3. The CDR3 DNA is TGTGCCTTCAGTTTAGCCCACAGGGGACTAGCGGTAATCTACAATGAGCAGTTCTTC. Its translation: CAFSLAHRGLAVIYNEQFF.

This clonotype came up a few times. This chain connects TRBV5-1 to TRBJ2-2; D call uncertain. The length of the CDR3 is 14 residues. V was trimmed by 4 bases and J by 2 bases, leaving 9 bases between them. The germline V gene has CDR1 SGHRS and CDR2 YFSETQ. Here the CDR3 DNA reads TGCGCCAGCAGCATCCCAGAAAACACCGGGGAGCTGTTTTTT. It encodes CASSIPENTGELFF.

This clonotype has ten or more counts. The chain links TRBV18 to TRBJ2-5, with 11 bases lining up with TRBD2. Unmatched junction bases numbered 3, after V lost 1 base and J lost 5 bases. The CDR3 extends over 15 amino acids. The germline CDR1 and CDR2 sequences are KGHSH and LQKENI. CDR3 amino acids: CASSPQTSGTETQYF. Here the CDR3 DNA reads TGTGCCAGCTCACCACAGACTAGCGGGACTGAGACCCAGTACTTC.

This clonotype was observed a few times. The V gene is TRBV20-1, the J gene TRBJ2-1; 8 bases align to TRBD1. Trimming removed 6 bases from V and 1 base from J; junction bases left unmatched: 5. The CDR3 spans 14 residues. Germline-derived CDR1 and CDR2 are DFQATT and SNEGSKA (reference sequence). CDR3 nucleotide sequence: TGCAGTGCCCGCGGGACAGGATCCTACAATGAGCAGTTCTTC. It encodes CSARGTGSYNEQFF.

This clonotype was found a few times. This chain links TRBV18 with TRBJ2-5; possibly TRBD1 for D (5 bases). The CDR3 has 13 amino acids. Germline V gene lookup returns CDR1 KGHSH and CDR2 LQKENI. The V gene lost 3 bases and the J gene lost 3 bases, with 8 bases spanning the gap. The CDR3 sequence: CASSPVGEETQYF. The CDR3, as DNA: TGTGCCAGCTCACCGGTAGGGGAAGAGACCCAGTACTTC.

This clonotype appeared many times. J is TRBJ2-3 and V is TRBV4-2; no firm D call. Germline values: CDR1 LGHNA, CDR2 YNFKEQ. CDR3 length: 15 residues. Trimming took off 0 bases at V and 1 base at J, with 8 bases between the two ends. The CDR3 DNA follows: TGTGCCAGCAGCCAAGAAAGAGTCGGCACAGATACGCAGTATTTT. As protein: CASSQERVGTDTQYF.